These T cell receptor beta chains were read from a single sample in a study of cytomegalovirus exposure and HLA in healthy donors. Sequencing was performed with immunoSEQ multiplex PCR; in TCRdb, only in-frame clones are kept and a portion is missing. The sample holds 140,000 to 150,000 clones; about a tenth are singletons and the top ten take 1.5% to 2%. Sequencing was performed on PBMCs. The receptors were sampled from a male donor in good health and CMV-seronegative. Each CDR3 is given with its conserved first and last residue. Each record gives: V gene, D gene, J gene, clone size, CDR3 DNA, CDR3 protein. The D gene is left open where the match is weak. Clone size, where shown, is once, few, many, or a class for clones that have expanded.

TRBV28	TRBD1	TRBJ1-1	-	TGTGCCAGCAGCTCCGGGACAGGGGGGATCACTGAAGCTTTCTTT	CASSSGTGGITEAFF
TRBV7-8	-	TRBJ1-5	-	TGTGCCAGCAGCTTAGGTCCGGGTCCGCCCCAGCATTTT	CASSLGPGPPQHF
TRBV4-3	TRBD2	TRBJ2-1	few	TGCGCCAGCAGTTCTAGCGGGAACTCCTACAATGAGCAGTTCTTC	CASSSSGNSYNEQFF
TRBV7-2	-	TRBJ2-1	few	TGTGCCAGCAGCTTCCAAGCGGAGAGCTCCTACAATGAGCAGTTCTTC	CASSFQAESSYNEQFF
TRBV5-1	TRBD1	TRBJ2-7	few	TGCGCCAGCAGCTCCCCGGACAGGGCCTACGAGCAGTACTTC	CASSSPDRAYEQYF
TRBV10-2	-	TRBJ2-7	few	TGCGCCAGCAGTGGGCCCCTCCCGGGATCCGAGCAGTACTTC	CASSGPLPGSEQYF
TRBV28	TRBD2	TRBJ2-7	-	TGTGCCAGCAGTCCGTCTAGCGGCTTCTCCTACGAGCAGTACTTC	CASSPSSGFSYEQYF
TRBV7-9	-	TRBJ2-7	-	TGTGCCAGCAGCTCCACCGGGTCGGCCTACGAGCAGTACTTC	CASSSTGSAYEQYF
TRBV4-2	TRBD1	TRBJ1-2	few	TGTGCCAGCAGCCAAGGGAACAGGGGATCTGGCTACACCTTC	CASSQGNRGSGYTF
TRBV11-2	-	TRBJ2-2	few	TGTGCCAGCAGCCAGGGAGGAATCACAACGAACACCGGGGAGCTGTTTTTT	CASSQGGITTNTGELFF
TRBV4-2	TRBD1	TRBJ2-2	few	TGTGCCAGCAGCCTTGGACAGGGTGGCACCGGGGAGCTGTTTTTT	CASSLGQGGTGELFF
TRBV28	TRBD2	TRBJ2-3	few	TGTGCCAGCAGTTTATTAGCGGGAGTAACAGATACGCAGTATTTT	CASSLLAGVTDTQYF
TRBV4-1	-	TRBJ2-3	-	TGCGCCAGCAGCCGTAAACAGGGCGCCGCCGCAGATACGCAGTATTTT	CASSRKQGAAADTQYF
TRBV5-1	TRBD1	TRBJ1-1	few	TGCGCCAGCAGCCAAACAGGGGGCGGGAACACTGAAGCTTTCTTT	CASSQTGGGNTEAFF
TRBV27	-	TRBJ2-4	-	TGTGCCAGCAGTTCGGAGACGGCCAAAAACATTCAGTACTTC	CASSSETAKNIQYF
TRBV19	TRBD2	TRBJ2-7	-	TGTGCCAGTAGTATTAGACTAGCGGGAGTCGAGCAGTACTTC	CASSIRLAGVEQYF
TRBV5-6	-	TRBJ2-1	-	TGTGCCAGCAGCTCAATACAGGCCACTGTCGATGAGCAGTTCTTC	CASSSIQATVDEQFF
TRBV5-1	-	TRBJ2-3	-	TGCGCCAGCAGCTTGGCGCAGTACCTTAGCACAGATACGCAGTATTTT	CASSLAQYLSTDTQYF
TRBV4-2	-	TRBJ2-7	-	TGTGCCAGCAGCCAAAGGCTACAGTACTACGAGCAGTACTTC	CASSQRLQYYEQYF
TRBV7-6	TRBD1	TRBJ2-2	-	TGTGCCAGCAGCCGTCGGACAGGGGAGTTCCCCGGGGAGCTGTTTTTT	CASSRRTGEFPGELFF
TRBV2	-	TRBJ2-7	-	TGTGCCAGCAGTGAAGGGACAAGGAACTCCTACGAGCAGTACTTC	CASSEGTRNSYEQYF
TRBV4-3	TRBD1	TRBJ1-6	few	TGCGCCAGCAGCCAAGATTCGGGAGGGGGCGATTCACCCCTCCACTTT	CASSQDSGGGDSPLHF
TRBV11-1	-	TRBJ2-7	few	TGTGCCAGCAGCCCCTGGGACAACTCCTACGAGCAGTACTTC	CASSPWDNSYEQYF
TRBV10-3	-	TRBJ2-7	-	TGTGCCATCAGTGAGGGCCCGGACACGTTCTACGAGCAGTACTTC	CAISEGPDTFYEQYF
TRBV9	-	TRBJ1-4	few	TGTGCCAGCAGCGCAGGGGACCTCCAGGGGGAAAAACTGTTTTTT	CASSAGDLQGEKLFF
TRBV5-1	TRBD2	TRBJ2-3	-	TGCGCCAGCAGCTTCCGACTAGCGGGGACCACAGATACGCAGTATTTT	CASSFRLAGTTDTQYF
TRBV19	TRBD1	TRBJ1-5	few	TGTGCCAGTATGGGGACAGGAGGGAATCAGCCCCAGCATTTT	CASMGTGGNQPQHF
TRBV11-2	TRBD1	TRBJ1-3	few	TGTGCCAGCAGCTTGACCCTCGGGACAGGCTACGGAAACACCATATATTTT	CASSLTLGTGYGNTIYF
TRBV21-1	-	TRBJ2-7	few	TGTGCCAGCAGCCCCCCGGCGGGGAAAGGCGACGAGCAGTACTTC	CASSPPAGKGDEQYF
TRBV9	-	TRBJ1-4	-	TGTGCCAGCAGCTCTCGGGAGACTAATGAAAAACTGTTTTTT	CASSSRETNEKLFF
TRBV4-3	TRBD1	TRBJ2-2	few	TGCGCCAGCAGCCAAGATTGGACAGGGGGCGGGACAGCGAACACCGGGGAGCTGTTTTTT	CASSQDWTGGGTANTGELFF
TRBV4-1	TRBD1	TRBJ2-2	few	TGCGCCAGCAGCCATATGACAGGGGGCACCGGGGAGCTGTTTTTT	CASSHMTGGTGELFF
TRBV29-1	-	TRBJ2-5	few	TGCAGCGTTGGACCTACCCGACAGTACGAGACCCAGTACTTC	CSVGPTRQYETQYF
TRBV4-3	-	TRBJ1-1	few	TGCGCCAGCAGCCGATCAAATACAGGGTTTGAAGCTTTCTTT	CASSRSNTGFEAFF
TRBV19	-	TRBJ1-2	-	TGTGCCAGTAGTTCGACAGGTATTCAGTATGGCTACACCTTC	CASSSTGIQYGYTF
TRBV7-3	TRBD2	TRBJ2-5	few	TGTGCCAGCAGCTTACGGGGGGGCGAGACCCAGTACTTC	CASSLRGGETQYF
TRBV7-9	-	TRBJ1-1	few	TGTGCCAGCAGCTTGGGGGGGGACACTGAAGCTTTCTTT	CASSLGGDTEAFF
TRBV6-1	TRBD2	TRBJ2-1	-	TGTGCCAGCAGTGCCCCCAAAGTGCGGGAGGTTGGGGATGAGCAGTTCTTC	CASSAPKVREVGDEQFF
TRBV7-9	-	TRBJ2-5	-	TGTGCCAGCAGCTTATACGGGGAAAACCAAGAGACCCAGTACTTC	CASSLYGENQETQYF
TRBV11-2	TRBD1	TRBJ1-2	few	TGTGCCAGCAGCTTACATCTTATTGGACAGGGAGGTGGCTACACCTTC	CASSLHLIGQGGGYTF
TRBV6-5	-	TRBJ1-5	-	TGTGCCAGCAGTTCAGGGCTTAGCAATCAGCCCCAGCATTTT	CASSSGLSNQPQHF
TRBV6-5	-	TRBJ2-2	-	TGTGCCAGCAGTTACTCGATCGGGGACACCGGGGAGCTGTTTTTT	CASSYSIGDTGELFF
TRBV5-1	-	TRBJ1-4	-	TGCGCCAGCAGCTTCCGGGTAGGAGAAAAACTGTTTTTT	CASSFRVGEKLFF
TRBV7-2	-	TRBJ1-2	few	TGTGCCAGCAGCTACTTAGGGGTTGTCAGGAACTATGGCTACACCTTC	CASSYLGVVRNYGYTF
TRBV11-2	-	TRBJ2-7	few	TGTGCCAGCAGCCTTTCAATTAGAAACAGGGACTACGAGCAGTACTTC	CASSLSIRNRDYEQYF
TRBV9	-	TRBJ1-2	-	TGTGCCAGCAGCGTAACGGGAAGGGCCGACTATGGCTACACCTTC	CASSVTGRADYGYTF
TRBV7-6	-	TRBJ2-3	-	TGTGCCAGCAGCCGCGGGGCGGGTTCCAGCACAGATACGCAGTATTTT	CASSRGAGSSTDTQYF
TRBV6-5	TRBD1	TRBJ1-2	few	TGTGCCAGCAGTTACCTGGGACAGGGAATTGCTGGCTACACCTTC	CASSYLGQGIAGYTF
TRBV10-3	TRBD2	TRBJ2-1	-	TGTGCCATCAGTGAGTCCTTAGCGGGGGAATCCTACAATGAGCAGTTCTTC	CAISESLAGESYNEQFF
TRBV4-3	-	TRBJ2-1	-	TGCGCCAGCAGCCAAGGGGCGGGGAGGCAGTTCTTC	CASSQGAGRQFF
TRBV28	-	TRBJ2-2	-	TGTGCCAGCCCTTGGCTGACCGGGGAGCTGTTTTTT	CASPWLTGELFF